One and the same sample provided the 8 T cell receptor beta chains below, sequenced in a study of blood T cell repertoires in COVID-19. Clones were read by immunoSEQ multiplex PCR, and TCRdb kept only the in-frame ones, dropping some. The data show about 68,000 clones, 60% to 85% seen once. Sequenced: peripheral blood. Every receptor here comes from a human donor in a cohort sampled during active COVID-19.

The chain carries TRBV5-5 and TRBJ1-2; the D gene is possibly TRBD1 (6 bases). This CDR3 region has 13 residues. The V end lost 5 bases, the J end lost 1 base, and 9 bases lay between the germline ends. Germline CDR1 SGHKS, CDR2 YYEKEE (reference sequence). DNA of the CDR3: TGTGCCAGCAGTAGGACAGATAACTATGGCTACACCTTC. It encodes CASSRTDNYGYTF.

This chain joins TRBV2 and TRBJ2-7; the match to TRBD1 covers 7 bases. CDR1 and CDR2 from the germline V gene are SNHLY and FYNNEI. The CDR3 is made up of 14 amino acids. The V gene end was trimmed by 6 bases and the J gene end by 2 bases; junction bases not matched to a gene: 7. CDR3 amino acids: CASRGGQVTYEQYF. The CDR3 coding sequence is TGTGCCAGCAGAGGCGGACAGGTGACCTACGAGCAGTACTTC.

The chain is built from TRBV7-2 and TRBJ2-5; no firm D call. Trimming pared 4 bases from V and 5 bases from J, leaving 8 bases between. Germline values: CDR1 SGHTA, CDR2 FQGNSA. The CDR3 contains 12 residues. CDR3 DNA: TGTGCCAGCAGCTCCCCCCCGGAGACCCAGTACTTC. Translated, it gives CASSSPPETQYF. Complete variable domain (other parts from reference TRBV7-2 and TRBJ2-5): GAGVSQSPSNKVTEKGKDVELRCDPISGHTALYWYRQSLGQGLEFLIYFQGNSAPDKSGLPSDRFSAERTGGSVSTLTIQRTQQEDSAVYLCASSSPPETQYFGPGTRLLVL.

In this sample, this clone is medium-sized. DNA for the CDR3: TGTGCCAGTAGTTCCGGGACTATCTACGAGCAGTACTTC. Protein: CASSSGTIYEQYF. V and J are TRBV19 and TRBJ2-7; 7 positions match TRBD2. Germline values: CDR1 LNHDA, CDR2 SQIVND (reference sequence). The length of the CDR3 is 13 residues. After removal of 5 bases from V and 3 bases from J, the junction contained 4 bases not matched to a gene.

V is TRBV3-1 (or the pseudogene TRBV3-2) and J is TRBJ2-7; 7 nucleotides agree with TRBD2. This CDR3 has 14 amino acids. Germline CDR1 is LGHDT and CDR2 is YNNKEL (reference sequence). Losses at the gene ends were 1 base for V and 4 bases for J; bases not matched to a gene: 4. CDR3 coding DNA: TGTGCCAGCAGCCAAGGGGACTACATTTACGAGCAGTACTTC. Its translation is CASSQGDYIYEQYF.

The V gene is TRBV7-2, the J gene TRBJ2-7; TRBD1 matches at 7 bases. Germline V gives CDR1 SGHTA, CDR2 FQGNSA. The ends lost 3 bases at V and 2 bases at J; junction bases unmatched: 1. The CDR3 sequence is 13 residues long. CDR3 sequence: CASSLTGTYEQYF. The CDR3 region has the DNA TGTGCCAGCAGCTTGACAGGGACCTACGAGCAGTACTTC.

In its sample, this clone was seen a few times. The chain employs TRBV7-2 and TRBJ1-2; 7 bases agree with TRBD1. Germline V CDR1 and CDR2: SGHTA, FQGNSA. Trimming cost V 5 bases and J 3 bases; bases outside gene matches: 9. The CDR3 covers 15 residues. As DNA, the CDR3 is TGTGCCAGCAGCCTAGATCTCGGGACAGACTATGGCTACACCTTC. It encodes CASSLDLGTDYGYTF.

The chain combines TRBV6-1 with TRBJ1-2, with 10 bases identical to TRBD1. This CDR3 spans 16 amino acids. V trimming: 2 bases; J trimming: 3 bases; junction bases outside the gene matches: 6. Germline lookup yields CDR1 MNHNS and CDR2 SASEGT. The CDR3 DNA reads as TGTGCCAGCAGTGAATGGGGGGACAGGGGCGACTATGGCTACACCTTC. Amino acid sequence: CASSEWGDRGDYGYTF.